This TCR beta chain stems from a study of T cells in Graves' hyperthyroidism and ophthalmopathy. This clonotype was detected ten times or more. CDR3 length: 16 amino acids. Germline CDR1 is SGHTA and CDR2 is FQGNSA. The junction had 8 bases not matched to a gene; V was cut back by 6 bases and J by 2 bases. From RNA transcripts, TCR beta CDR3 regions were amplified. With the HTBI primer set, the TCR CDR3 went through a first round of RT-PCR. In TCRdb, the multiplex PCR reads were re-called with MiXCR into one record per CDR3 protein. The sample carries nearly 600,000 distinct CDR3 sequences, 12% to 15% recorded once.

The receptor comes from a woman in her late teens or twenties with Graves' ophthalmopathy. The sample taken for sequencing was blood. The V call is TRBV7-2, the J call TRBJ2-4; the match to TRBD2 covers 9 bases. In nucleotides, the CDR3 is TGTGCCAGCAGGTTATTAGCGGGAGCCCCCAAAAACATTCAGTACTTC. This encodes CASRLLAGAPKNIQYF.